This is a list of T cell receptor beta chains from one sample in a study of cytomegalovirus exposure and HLA in healthy donors. The table came from immunoSEQ multiplex PCR; TCRdb's copy has only in-frame clones and leaves some out. The sample records about 160,000 clones, approximately 80% being singletons. Sequenced: PBMCs. These receptors all stem from a woman younger than 35 in good health and CMV-seronegative. Each CDR3 is given with its conserved first and last residue. Fields, in order: V gene, clone size, D gene, J gene, CDR3 DNA, CDR3 protein. The D gene is left open where the match is weak. Expanded clones get a size class; other rows say once, few or many, or leave the size out.

TRBV28,NA,TRBD1,TRBJ1-1,TGTGCCAGCAGTCCGACAGGGGCACGGAACACTGAAGCTTTCTTT,CASSPTGARNTEAFF
TRBV10-2,NA,TRBD1,TRBJ1-2,TGCGCCGCTAGCTTACAGGGGGCAGGGGGCTACACCTTC,CAASLQGAGGYTF
TRBV12-5,NA,TRBD1,TRBJ1-2,TGTGCTAGTGGTTTGGGACAGGGGGCTATCTATGGCTACACCTTC,CASGLGQGAIYGYTF
TRBV5-1,NA,NA,TRBJ1-1,TGCGCCAGCAGCTTGGAGGGGATTCGCACTGAAGCTTTCTTT,CASSLEGIRTEAFF
TRBV18,NA,NA,TRBJ1-1,TGTGCCAGCTCACTACAGGACAGTCCGAACACTGAAGCTTTCTTT,CASSLQDSPNTEAFF
TRBV27,NA,NA,TRBJ1-5,TGTGCCAGCAGTTGGAGGATAGATCAGCCCCAGCATTTT,CASSWRIDQPQHF
TRBV19,NA,NA,TRBJ1-2,TGTGCCAGCAAGACAGGAGCCCGCTATGGCTACACCTTC,CASKTGARYGYTF
TRBV4-1,few,NA,TRBJ1-3,TGCGCCAGCAGCCAAGGGCGGGACTCCCGAAACACCATATATTTT,CASSQGRDSRNTIYF
TRBV5-1,NA,NA,TRBJ1-1,TGCGCCAGCAGCCAGACGAATTACCGGGGGAACACTGAAGCTTTCTTT,CASSQTNYRGNTEAFF
TRBV2,NA,TRBD2,TRBJ2-1,TGTGCCAGCACCCTCGGACTAGCGGGGAGGAATGAGCAGTTCTTC,CASTLGLAGRNEQFF
TRBV28,NA,NA,TRBJ1-4,TGTGCCAGCAGTTCTGGCCATCAGGGGCGAGAAACTAATGAAAAACTGTTTTTT,CASSSGHQGRETNEKLFF
TRBV7-9,once,NA,TRBJ2-6,TGTGCCAGCAGCCCCCTCGTCAGGGGCCCCTGGGGGGCCAACGTCCTGACTTTC,CASSPLVRGPWGANVLTF
TRBV27,NA,NA,TRBJ2-1,TGTGCCAGCAGTATACAGGGGGGGGACAATGAGCAGTTCTTC,CASSIQGGDNEQFF
TRBV21-1,NA,NA,TRBJ2-1,TGTGCCAGCAGCATAGGTGGGCTAGCGGCCTACAATGAGCAGTTCTTC,CASSIGGLAAYNEQFF
TRBV28,NA,TRBD1,TRBJ1-5,TGTGCCAGCAGTTTATTCCCCCACCTCGACAGGGTGCCCCAATCGAGCAATCAGCCCCAGCATTTT,CASSLFPHLDRVPQSSNQPQHF
TRBV15,NA,NA,TRBJ1-2,TGTGCCACCAGCAGGGGCCAGGAATCAGCTAACTATGGCTACACCTTC,CATSRGQESANYGYTF
TRBV11-2,NA,NA,TRBJ2-7,TGTGCCAGCAGCTTAAACCCACTAGCTGCATTCGAGCAGTACTTC,CASSLNPLAAFEQYF
TRBV19,NA,NA,TRBJ2-7,TGTGCCAGTAGTCCACCCCGGGACACGCACTACGAGCAGTACTTC,CASSPPRDTHYEQYF
TRBV4-2,NA,TRBD1,TRBJ2-7,TGTGCCAGCAGCCAAGATGTAAACAGGGGCGGTTACGAGCAGTACTTC,CASSQDVNRGGYEQYF
TRBV5-1,NA,NA,TRBJ1-4,TGCGCCAGCAGTAAGACAGGAAAAAATGAAAAACTGTTTTTT,CASSKTGKNEKLFF
TRBV27,NA,TRBD1,TRBJ1-1,TGTGCCAGCAGCCCAAAGCCACAGGGGGCGCGCACTGAAGCTTTCTTT,CASSPKPQGARTEAFF
TRBV5-1,few,NA,TRBJ1-6,TGCGCCAGCAGCTTGGACACTATTAATTCACCCCTCCACTTT,CASSLDTINSPLHF
TRBV28,NA,NA,TRBJ1-1,TGTGCCAGTATCGACAGACAGAACACTGAAGCTTTCTTT,CASIDRQNTEAFF
TRBV18,NA,TRBD1,TRBJ1-4,TGTGCCAGCTCACAAAATTCGGCCTACAGGGGGTCGCAGGAAAAACTGTTTTTT,CASSQNSAYRGSQEKLFF